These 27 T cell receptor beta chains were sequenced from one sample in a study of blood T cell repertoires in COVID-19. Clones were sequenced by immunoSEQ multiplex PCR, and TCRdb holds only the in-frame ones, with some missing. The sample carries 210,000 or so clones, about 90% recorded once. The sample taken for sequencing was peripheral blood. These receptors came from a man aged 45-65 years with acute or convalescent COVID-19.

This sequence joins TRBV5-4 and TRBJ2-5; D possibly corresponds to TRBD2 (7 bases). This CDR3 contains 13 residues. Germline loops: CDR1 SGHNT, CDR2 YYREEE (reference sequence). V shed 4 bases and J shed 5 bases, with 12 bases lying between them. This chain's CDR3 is CASSPRGAETQYF. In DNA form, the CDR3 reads TGTGCCAGCAGCCCTCGGGGGGCGGAGACCCAGTACTTC.

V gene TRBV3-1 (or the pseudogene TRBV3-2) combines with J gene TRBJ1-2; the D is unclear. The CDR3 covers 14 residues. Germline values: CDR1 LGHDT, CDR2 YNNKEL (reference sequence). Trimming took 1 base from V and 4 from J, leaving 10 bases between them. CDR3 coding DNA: TGTGCCAGCAGCCAAGCCGGCAGGCTCTATGGCTACACCTTC. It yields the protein CASSQAGRLYGYTF.

CDR3 sequence reads: CAPPGGNEAFF. The CDR3 DNA sequence: TGTGCCCCCCCTGGCGGAAATGAAGCTTTCTTT. V usage is TRBV10-3 and J usage is TRBJ1-1; D not certain. The CDR3 consists of 11 residues. Trimming took 11 bases from V and 7 from J, leaving 14 bases between them. Germline V gives CDR1 ENHRY, CDR2 SYGVKD.

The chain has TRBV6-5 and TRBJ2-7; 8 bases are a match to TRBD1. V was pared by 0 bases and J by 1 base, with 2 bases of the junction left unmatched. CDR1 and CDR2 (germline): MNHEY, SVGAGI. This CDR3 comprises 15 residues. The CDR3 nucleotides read TGTGCCAGCAGTTACTCAACAGGGGGATCCTACGAGCAGTACGTC. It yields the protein CASSYSTGGSYEQYV.

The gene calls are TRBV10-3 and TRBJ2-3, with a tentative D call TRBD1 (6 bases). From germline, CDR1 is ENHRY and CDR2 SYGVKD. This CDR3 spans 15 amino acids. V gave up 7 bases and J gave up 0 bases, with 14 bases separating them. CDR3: CAITGTPISTDTQYF. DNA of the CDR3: TGTGCCATCACCGGGACACCGATTAGCACAGATACGCAGTATTTT.

The CDR3 is CASSLGVTRQRGDTQYF. The CDR3 DNA is TGTGCCAGCAGCTTAGGGGTAACTAGACAGCGGGGAGATACGCAGTATTTT. This rearrangement joins TRBV11-2 to TRBJ2-3, with 7 positions matching TRBD2. The CDR3 consists of 17 residues. V lost 1 base and J lost 5; bases outside the gene matches: 12. Germline V CDR1 and CDR2: SGHAT, FQNNGV.

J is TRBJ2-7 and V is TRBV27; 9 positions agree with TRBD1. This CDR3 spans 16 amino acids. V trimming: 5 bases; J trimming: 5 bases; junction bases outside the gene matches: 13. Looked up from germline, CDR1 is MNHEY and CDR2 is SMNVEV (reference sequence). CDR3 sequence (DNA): TGTGCCAGCAGTCCGTCACCGGACAGGGGATACCACGAGCAGTACTTC. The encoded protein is CASSPSPDRGYHEQYF.

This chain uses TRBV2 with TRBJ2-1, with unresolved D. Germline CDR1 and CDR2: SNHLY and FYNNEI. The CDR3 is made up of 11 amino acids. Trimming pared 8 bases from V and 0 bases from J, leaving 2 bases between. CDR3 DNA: TGTGCCAGCCGCTCCTACAATGAGCAGTTCTTC. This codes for CASRSYNEQFF.

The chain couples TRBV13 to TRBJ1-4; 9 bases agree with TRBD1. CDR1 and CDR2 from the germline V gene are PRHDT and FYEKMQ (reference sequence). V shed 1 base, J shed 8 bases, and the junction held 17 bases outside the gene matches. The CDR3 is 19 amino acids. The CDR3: CASSLAGYGPRDRDEKLFF. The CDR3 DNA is TGTGCCAGCAGCTTAGCTGGGTATGGACCCCGGGACAGGGACGAAAAACTGTTTTTT.

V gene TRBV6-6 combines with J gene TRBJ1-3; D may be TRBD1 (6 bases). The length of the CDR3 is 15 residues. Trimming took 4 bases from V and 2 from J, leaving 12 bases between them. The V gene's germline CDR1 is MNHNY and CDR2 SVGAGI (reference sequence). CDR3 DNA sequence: TGTGCCAGCAGTTCGTCCGGGACAACTGGAAACACCATATATTTT. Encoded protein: CASSSSGTTGNTIYF.

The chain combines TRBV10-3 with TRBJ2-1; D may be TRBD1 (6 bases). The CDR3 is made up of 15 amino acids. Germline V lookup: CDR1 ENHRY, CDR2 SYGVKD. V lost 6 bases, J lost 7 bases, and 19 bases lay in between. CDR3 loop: CAISRNGPGDNEQFF. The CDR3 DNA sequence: TGTGCCATCAGCCGGAACGGGCCAGGGGATAATGAGCAGTTCTTC.

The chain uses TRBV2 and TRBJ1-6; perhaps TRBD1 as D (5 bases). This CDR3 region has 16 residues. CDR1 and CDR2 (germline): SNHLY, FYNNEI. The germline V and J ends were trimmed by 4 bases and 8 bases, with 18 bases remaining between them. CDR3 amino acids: CASSVMGGLGDSPLHF. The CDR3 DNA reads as TGTGCCAGCAGTGTCATGGGAGGCTTGGGGGATTCACCCCTCCACTTT. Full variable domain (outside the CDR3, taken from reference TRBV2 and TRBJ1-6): EPEVTQTPSHQVTQMGQEVILRCVPISNHLYFYWYRQILGQKVEFLVSFYNNEISEKSEIFDDQFSVERPDGSNFTLKIRSTKLEDSAMYFCASSVMGGLGDSPLHFGNGTRLTVT.

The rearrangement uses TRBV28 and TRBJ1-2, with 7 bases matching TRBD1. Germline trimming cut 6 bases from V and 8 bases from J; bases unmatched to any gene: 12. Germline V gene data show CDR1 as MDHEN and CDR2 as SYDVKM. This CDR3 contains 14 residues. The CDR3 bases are TGTGCCAGCAGCCCCCAGACAGGGTCGGGAGGCTACACCTTC. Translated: CASSPQTGSGGYTF.

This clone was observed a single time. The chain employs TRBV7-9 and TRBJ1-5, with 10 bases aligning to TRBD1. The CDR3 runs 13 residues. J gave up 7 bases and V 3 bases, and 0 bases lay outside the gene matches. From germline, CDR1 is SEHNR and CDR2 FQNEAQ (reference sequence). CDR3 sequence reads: CASSLGQGQPQHF. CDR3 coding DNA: TGTGCCAGCAGCTTGGGACAGGGGCAGCCCCAGCATTTT. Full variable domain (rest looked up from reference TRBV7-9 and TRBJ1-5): DTGVSQNPRHKITKRGQNVTFRCDPISEHNRLYWYRQTLGQGPEFLTYFQNEAQLEKSRLLSDRFSAERPKGSFSTLEIQRTEQGDSAMYLCASSLGQGQPQHFGDGTRLSIL.

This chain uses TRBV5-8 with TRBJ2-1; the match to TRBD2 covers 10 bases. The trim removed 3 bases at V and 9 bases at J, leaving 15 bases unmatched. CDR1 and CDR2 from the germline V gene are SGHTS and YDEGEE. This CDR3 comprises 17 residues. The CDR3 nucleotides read TGTGCCAGCAGCTGGACCCGGAGCGGGGGGGGTTATGGTGAGCAGTTCTTC. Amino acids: CASSWTRSGGGYGEQFF.

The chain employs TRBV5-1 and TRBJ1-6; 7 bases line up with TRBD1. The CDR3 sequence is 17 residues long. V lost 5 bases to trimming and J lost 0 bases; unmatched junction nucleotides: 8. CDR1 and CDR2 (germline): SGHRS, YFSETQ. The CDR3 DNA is TGCGCCAGCAGACAGGGGCCCGAGAGCTCCTATAATTCACCCCTCCACTTT. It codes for CASRQGPESSYNSPLHF.

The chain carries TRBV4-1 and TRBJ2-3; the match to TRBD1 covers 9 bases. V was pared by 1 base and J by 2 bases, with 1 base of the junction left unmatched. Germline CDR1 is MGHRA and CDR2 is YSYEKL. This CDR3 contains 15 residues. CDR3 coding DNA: TGCGCCAGCAGCCAAGGACAGGGGGACACAGATACGCAGTATTTT. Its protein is CASSQGQGDTDTQYF.

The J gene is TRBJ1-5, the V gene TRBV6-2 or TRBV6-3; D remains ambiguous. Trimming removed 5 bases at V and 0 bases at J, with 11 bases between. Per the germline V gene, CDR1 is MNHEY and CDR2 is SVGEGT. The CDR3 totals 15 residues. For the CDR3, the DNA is TGTGCCAGCAGTCCGGACTTACCTAGCAATCAGCCCCAGCATTTT. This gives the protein CASSPDLPSNQPQHF.

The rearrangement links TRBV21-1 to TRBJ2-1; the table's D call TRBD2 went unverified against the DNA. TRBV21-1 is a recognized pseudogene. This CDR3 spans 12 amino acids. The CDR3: CASSKDNGGQFF. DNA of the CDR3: TGTGCCAGCAGCAAAGATAACGGAGGGCAGTTCTTC.

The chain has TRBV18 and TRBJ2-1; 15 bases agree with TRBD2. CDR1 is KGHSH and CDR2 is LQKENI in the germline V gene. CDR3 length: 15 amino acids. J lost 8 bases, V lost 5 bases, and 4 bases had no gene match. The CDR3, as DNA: TGTGCCAGCTCAGGACTAGCGGGAGGGATCTATGAGCAGTTCTTC. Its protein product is CASSGLAGGIYEQFF.

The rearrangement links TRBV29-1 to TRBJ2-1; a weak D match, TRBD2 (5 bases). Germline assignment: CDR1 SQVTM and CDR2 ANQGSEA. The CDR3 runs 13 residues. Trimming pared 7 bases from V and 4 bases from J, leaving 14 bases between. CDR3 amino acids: CSGATTNYNEQFF. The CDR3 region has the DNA TGCAGCGGAGCGACTACTAATTACAATGAGCAGTTCTTC.

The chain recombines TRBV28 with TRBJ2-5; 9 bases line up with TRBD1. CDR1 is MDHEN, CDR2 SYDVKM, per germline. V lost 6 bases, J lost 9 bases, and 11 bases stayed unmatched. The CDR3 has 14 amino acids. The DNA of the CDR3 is TGTGCCAGCAGCGAACACAGGGGGCGGCGGGCCCAGTACTTC. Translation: CASSEHRGRRAQYF. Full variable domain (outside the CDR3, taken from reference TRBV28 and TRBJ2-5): DVKVTQSSRYLVKRTGEKVFLECVQDMDHENMFWYRQDPGLGLRLIYFSYDVKMKEKGDIPEGYSVSREKKERFSLILESASTNQTSMYLCASSEHRGRRAQYFGPGTRLLVL.

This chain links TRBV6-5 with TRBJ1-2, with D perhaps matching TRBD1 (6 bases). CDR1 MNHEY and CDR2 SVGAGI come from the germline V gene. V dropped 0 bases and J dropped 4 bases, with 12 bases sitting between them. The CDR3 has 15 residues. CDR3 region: CASSYSRGHLYGYTF. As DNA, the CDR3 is TGTGCCAGCAGTTACTCGAGGGGACATCTCTATGGCTACACCTTC.

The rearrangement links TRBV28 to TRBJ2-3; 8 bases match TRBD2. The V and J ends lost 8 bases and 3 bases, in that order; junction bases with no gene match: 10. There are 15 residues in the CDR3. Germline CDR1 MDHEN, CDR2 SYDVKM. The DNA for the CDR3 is TGTGCCAGCCGAACGGGAGGGTACCGAACAGATACGCAGTATTTT. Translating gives CASRTGGYRTDTQYF.

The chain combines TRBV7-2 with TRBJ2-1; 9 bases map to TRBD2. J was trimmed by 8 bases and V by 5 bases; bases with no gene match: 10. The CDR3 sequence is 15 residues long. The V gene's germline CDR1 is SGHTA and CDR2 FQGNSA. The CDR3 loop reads CASSLGAGGFHEQFF. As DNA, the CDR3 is TGTGCCAGCAGCCTGGGGGCGGGAGGGTTTCATGAGCAGTTCTTC.

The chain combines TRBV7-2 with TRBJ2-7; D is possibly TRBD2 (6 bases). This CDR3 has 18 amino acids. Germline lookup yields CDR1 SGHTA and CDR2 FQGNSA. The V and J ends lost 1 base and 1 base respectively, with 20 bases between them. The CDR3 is CASSLGYGAGRNSYEQYV. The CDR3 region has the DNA TGTGCCAGCAGCTTAGGATATGGTGCGGGACGCAATTCCTACGAGCAGTACGTC.

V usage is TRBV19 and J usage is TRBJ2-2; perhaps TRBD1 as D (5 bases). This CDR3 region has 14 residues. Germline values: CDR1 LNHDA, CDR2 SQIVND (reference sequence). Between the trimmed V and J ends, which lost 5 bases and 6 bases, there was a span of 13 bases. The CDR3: CASSQGYLAGELFF. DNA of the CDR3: TGTGCCAGTAGTCAGGGCTATTTGGCCGGGGAGCTGTTTTTT.